This TCR beta chain was profiled in a study of blood T cell repertoires in COVID-19. At the level of the study: The samples span acute and convalescent COVID-19 from the United States, Italy and Spain. In each case, the material was cDNA or gDNA derived from T cells, B-cell-depleted T cells, or PBMCs.

The method was immunoSEQ multiplex PCR; TCRdb's version includes in-frame clones alone and lacks a portion of them. The sample holds about 300,000 clones; just under 90% are singletons and the top ten take roughly 1.9%. CDR1 is SGHRS and CDR2 is YFSETQ in the germline V gene. The CDR3 is 15 amino acids. V lost 4 bases, J lost 1 base, and 5 bases stayed unmatched. The receptor comes from a woman in her 30s with COVID-19, enrolled during active disease. The V and J genes are TRBV5-1 and TRBJ2-7; 10 nucleotides match TRBD1. The source material was peripheral blood. CDR3 in amino acids: CASSRRQGASYEQYF. DNA of the CDR3: TGCGCCAGCAGCAGAAGACAGGGGGCTTCCTACGAGCAGTACTTC. The whole variable domain, filled in from reference TRBV5-1 and TRBJ2-7, reads KAGVTQTPRYLIKTRGQQVTLSCSPISGHRSVSWYQQTPGQGLQFLFEYFSETQRNKGNFPGRFSGRQFSNSRSEMNVSTLELGDSALYLCASSRRQGASYEQYFGPGTRLTVT.